This T cell receptor (beta chain) came from a study of CD4+ T cells in melanoma. Broader study findings: Diverse differentiation states were reported for melanoma neoantigen-specific CD4+ T cells. CD8+ T cell, macrophage and B cell function reportedly correlated with neoantigen-specific CD4+ T cells.

A remark on this clone: What it binds is not known.

Profiled with immunoSEQ multiplex PCR; TCRdb holds only in-frame clones, not every one. This table has 140,000 or so clones, 85% to 95% appearing once. The V and J ends lost 0 bases and 3 bases respectively, with 9 bases between them. CDR3 size: 14 residues. The germline V gene has CDR1 MGHRA and CDR2 YSYEKL. The rearrangement uses TRBV4-1 and TRBJ2-7; D gene ambiguous. The receptor was isolated from a human donor with melanoma. This chain's CDR3 is CASSQERELYEQYF. The CDR3, as DNA: TGCGCCAGCAGCCAAGAACGAGAGCTCTACGAGCAGTACTTC.